These 31 T cell receptor beta chains share one sample of origin, sequenced in a study of human T cells and chemical hapten exposure. Time point: patch test 3, about 24 weeks after DPC sensitization. Indicated treatment: therapeutic diphenylcyclopropenone sensitization with weekly scalp DPC. TCRdb called the RACE reads again in MiXCR, with one record for every CDR3 protein. The table shows tens of thousands of distinct CDR3 sequences, with approximately 11% occurring only once. The material was whole blood, obtained in connection with sensitization to the hapten diphenylcyclopropenone (DPC). Source of these receptors: a woman younger than 45 with alopecia areata. Some clones in this sample may be carry-over from other donors' samples.

This clonotype has a count of ten or more. The chain uses TRBV2 and TRBJ2-2; D unresolved. CDR3 length: 13 residues. Germline V gives CDR1 SNHLY, CDR2 FYNNEI. V was pared by 10 bases and J by 4 bases, with 13 bases between. This chain's CDR3 is CATREEVTGELFF. The CDR3 region has the DNA TGTGCCACTAGGGAAGAGGTCACCGGGGAGCTGTTTTTT.

This clonotype came up many times. J is TRBJ2-5 and V is TRBV11-2; no firm D call. The CDR3 runs 12 residues. The germline V and J ends were trimmed by 5 bases and 0 bases, with 4 bases remaining between them. Germline V gives CDR1 SGHAT, CDR2 FQNNGV. CDR3 coding DNA: TGTGCCAGCAGCAAAAACCAAGAGACCCAGTACTTC. Residues: CASSKNQETQYF.

This clonotype has at least ten counts. The V and J genes are TRBV4-2 and TRBJ1-1; D gene unclear. From germline, CDR1 is LGHNA and CDR2 YNFKEQ. CDR3 length: 13 amino acids. Deletions cut 5 bases from V and 0 bases from J, with 7 bases between. The CDR3, as DNA: TGTGCCAGCAGCAGTGGCATGAACACTGAAGCTTTCTTT. As protein: CASSSGMNTEAFF.

This clonotype was picked up a small number of times. The chain combines TRBV20-1 with TRBJ1-1; D unclear. The CDR3 is 12 residues long. V was shortened by 6 bases and J by 3 bases, with 11 bases between the two germline ends. Germline V gene sequence: CDR1 DFQATT, CDR2 SNEGSKA (reference sequence). The CDR3 sequence is CSALRMDTEAFF. The CDR3 nucleotides read TGCAGTGCCCTAAGGATGGACACTGAAGCTTTCTTT.

The V and J genes are TRBV7-6 and TRBJ2-1, with D possibly TRBD1 on 6 matching bases. V shed 4 bases and J shed 10 bases, with 17 bases lying between them. Germline V gene sequence: CDR1 SGHVS, CDR2 FNYEAQ. The CDR3 loop spans 14 amino acids. The DNA for the CDR3 is TGTGCCAGCAGCTCTCCCAGGGGAGCTGGCGAGCAGTTCTTC. This translates into CASSSPRGAGEQFF.

At least ten counts were recorded for this clonotype. The chain is built from TRBV28 and TRBJ2-5; 8 bases line up with TRBD2. The CDR3 runs 14 residues. V lost 6 bases, J lost 2 bases, and 5 bases stayed unmatched. Germline assignment: CDR1 MDHEN and CDR2 SYDVKM. The DNA for the CDR3 is TGTGCCAGCAGACCGGGACTAGAGCAAGAGACCCAGTACTTC. This encodes CASRPGLEQETQYF.

The J gene is TRBJ1-2, the V gene TRBV2; D not resolved. CDR1 is SNHLY and CDR2 is FYNNEI in the germline V gene. The V and J ends lost 2 bases and 6 bases respectively, with 10 bases between them. The CDR3 sequence is 13 residues long. The CDR3 reads CASSELGGDGYTF. In DNA form, the CDR3 reads TGTGCCAGCAGTGAACTGGGCGGGGATGGCTACACCTTC.

In regard to this clonotype: A clone one base away is much larger, so this may be a read error. This sequence joins TRBV11-2 and TRBJ2-1; TRBD2 aligns across 9 bases. The CDR3 loop spans 14 amino acids. Germline loops: CDR1 SGHAT, CDR2 FQNNGV. The CDR3 DNA is TGTGCCGGCAGCCCGACTAGCGGTTACAATGAGCAGTTCTTC. Protein: CAGSPTSGYNEQFF.

Turning to this clonotype: This could be a read error, since a much larger clone is one nucleotide away. The chain carries TRBV20-1 and TRBJ2-5; unclear D gene. Per the germline V gene, CDR1 is DFQATT and CDR2 is SNEGSKA (reference sequence). The CDR3 has 12 amino acids. In DNA form, the CDR3 reads TGCAGAGCTAGAGCCCCCGGAGAGACCCAGTACTTC. This gives the protein CRARAPGETQYF.

Only a few counts were recorded for this clonotype. The CDR3 DNA follows: TGTGCCAGCAGCCACGGACTAGCGGGCGCCGCGAACACCGGGGAGCTGTTTTTT. As protein: CASSHGLAGAANTGELFF. V gene TRBV3-1 combines with J gene TRBJ2-2; 11 bases are shared with TRBD2. CDR3 length: 18 residues. CDR1 is LGHDT and CDR2 is YNNKEL in the germline V gene (reference sequence). V lost 3 bases, J lost 0 bases, and 6 bases stayed unmatched.

This clonotype was seen at least ten times. J is TRBJ2-1 and V is TRBV11-2, with D possibly TRBD1 on 6 matching bases. Trimming stripped 1 base from V and 0 bases from J, with 7 bases between. The germline CDR1 and CDR2 sequences are SGHAT and FQNNGV. The CDR3 covers 15 residues. DNA of the CDR3: TGTGCCAGCAGCTTAGCAGGGGTCTCCTACAATGAGCAGTTCTTC. Its translation is CASSLAGVSYNEQFF.

The table lists this clonotype with a few counts. This chain joins TRBV5-4 and TRBJ1-5; D is possibly TRBD1 (6 bases). The ends were cut back, 5 bases at V and 7 bases at J, with 25 bases in the middle. The CDR3 covers 17 residues. Germline assignment: CDR1 SGHNT and CDR2 YYREEE (reference sequence). CDR3 region: CASSSTSGHIYKQPQHF. The CDR3 nucleotides read TGTGCCAGCAGTTCTACCTCGGGACACATCTACAAACAGCCCCAGCATTTT.

In its sample, this clonotype was seen many times. The chain couples TRBV29-1 to TRBJ2-2, with 7 bases aligning to TRBD1. Germline V lookup: CDR1 SQVTM, CDR2 ANQGSEA. CDR3 length: 16 residues. The junction had 4 bases not matched to a gene; V was cut back by 0 bases and J by 0 bases. The CDR3 reads CSVEDFTGANTGELFF. The CDR3, as DNA: TGCAGCGTTGAAGATTTTACAGGGGCGAACACCGGGGAGCTGTTTTTT.

V and J are TRBV18 and TRBJ2-2; D is perhaps TRBD1 (5 bases). The CDR3 is made up of 16 amino acids. V lost 2 bases to trimming and J lost 3 bases, with 13 bases between them. Germline-derived CDR1 and CDR2 are KGHSH and LQKENI. CDR3 nucleotides: TGTGCCAGCTCACCATTACCAGGGATGGACACCGGGGAGCTGTTTTTT. Translating gives CASSPLPGMDTGELFF.

This clonotype was detected many times. This chain links TRBV21-1 with TRBJ1-4. TRBV21-1 is noted as a pseudogene. The CDR3 has 17 amino acids. CDR3 protein: CASSPTPAHSTNEKLFF. Here the CDR3 DNA reads TGTGCCAGCAGCCCAACCCCAGCTCATTCAACTAATGAAAAACTGTTTTTT.

CDR3 region: CASGYRGESYGYTF. The CDR3 coding sequence is TGTGCCAGCGGCTACAGGGGGGAGAGCTATGGCTACACCTTC. The chain recombines TRBV12-3 or TRBV12-4 with TRBJ1-2; 8 bases match TRBD1. Trimming took 8 bases from V and 4 from J; bases not matched to a gene: 9. This CDR3 comprises 14 residues.

In this sample, this clonotype turned up a few times. The chain combines TRBV7-6 with TRBJ2-1, with no clear D. The germline CDR1 and CDR2 sequences are SGHVS and FNYEAQ. The CDR3 is made up of 13 amino acids. Trimming removed 4 bases from V and 8 bases from J, with 12 bases in between. The chain's CDR3 is CASSSYTLYEQFF. CDR3 DNA: TGTGCCAGCAGCTCCTATACCCTTTATGAGCAGTTCTTC.

A few counts support this clonotype. The V call is TRBV7-9, the J call TRBJ2-2; D is undetermined. Trimming cost V 8 bases and J 7 bases, with 11 bases left between them. The CDR3 is 12 residues long. CDR1 is SEHNR, CDR2 FQNEAQ, per germline (reference sequence). In DNA form, the CDR3 reads TGTGCCAGCCCAGTGGCCGGCGGGGAGCTGTTTTTT. It is translated as CASPVAGGELFF.

This clonotype was recorded a few times. This chain joins TRBV6-1 and TRBJ2-1; TRBD1 matches 7 bases. Germline-derived CDR1 and CDR2 are MNHNS and SASEGT. With V trimmed by 8 bases and J by 4 bases, 8 bases remained unmatched. The CDR3 has 14 amino acids. The CDR3 coding sequence is TGTGCCAGCCAGGATGTACAGGGGTACAATGAGCAGTTCTTC. This codes for CASQDVQGYNEQFF.

The V gene is TRBV6-1, the J gene TRBJ1-6; no firm D call. The CDR3 loop spans 13 amino acids. The V gene's germline CDR1 is MNHNS and CDR2 SASEGT. V lost 2 bases, J lost 6 bases, and 5 bases lay in between. CDR3 bases: TGTGCCAGCAGTGAAACGTCTAATTCACCCCTCCACTTT. As protein: CASSETSNSPLHF.

This clonotype showed up many times. This chain links TRBV25-1 with TRBJ2-3, with D unclear. V gave up 3 bases and J gave up 4 bases, with 8 bases separating them. The CDR3 runs 13 residues. Germline CDR1 and CDR2: MGHDK and SYGVNS. The CDR3 sequence: CASSDYNPDTQYF. CDR3 sequence (DNA): TGTGCCAGCAGTGACTACAATCCAGATACGCAGTATTTT.

V and J are TRBV6-2 or TRBV6-3 and TRBJ2-3; the match to TRBD1 covers 7 bases. CDR1 is MNHEY and CDR2 is SVGEGT in the germline V gene. This CDR3 spans 17 amino acids. The V and J ends lost 6 bases and 2 bases, in that order; junction bases with no gene match: 14. The CDR3 protein is CASSPLRGPTFTDTQYF. CDR3 nucleotides: TGTGCCAGCAGCCCCTTGAGGGGGCCTACATTCACAGATACGCAGTATTTT.

V gene TRBV29-1 combines with J gene TRBJ1-2, with unresolved D. Germline loops: CDR1 SQVTM, CDR2 ANQGSEA. Trimming took off 6 bases at V and 3 bases at J, with 11 bases between the two ends. The CDR3 loop spans 12 amino acids. The DNA for the CDR3 is TGCAGCGTCCTTTCACGGGACTATGGCTACACCTTC. Translation gives CSVLSRDYGYTF.

This clonotype was seen more than once but under ten times. The chain recombines TRBV7-2 with TRBJ2-5; no firm D call. This CDR3 is 14 amino acids long. Germline CDR1 and CDR2: SGHTA and FQGNSA. V lost 1 base and J 0 bases, leaving 6 bases between the germline ends. The CDR3 coding sequence is TGTGCCAGCAGCTTAGGGGCGTACCAAGAGACCCAGTACTTC. Translation: CASSLGAYQETQYF.

This clonotype was seen many times. This chain links TRBV12-3 or TRBV12-4 with TRBJ2-5, with 8 bases matching TRBD2. The CDR3 extends over 16 amino acids. V shed 3 bases, J shed 3 bases, and the junction held 9 bases outside the gene matches. CDR3 protein: CASSLGTAGGEETQYF. In nucleotides, the CDR3 is TGTGCCAGCAGTTTGGGGACCGCGGGAGGCGAAGAGACCCAGTACTTC.

The rearrangement uses TRBV29-1 and TRBJ2-5, with TRBD2 identical over 10 bases. CDR1 and CDR2 from the germline V gene are SQVTM and ANQGSEA. This CDR3 is 12 amino acids long. The trim removed 6 bases at V and 2 bases at J, leaving 0 bases unmatched. In nucleotides, the CDR3 is TGCAGCGTGACTAGCGGGCAAGAGACCCAGTACTTC. Protein sequence: CSVTSGQETQYF.

The table lists this clonotype with many counts. V and J are TRBV4-2 and TRBJ2-5; 12 bases are shared with TRBD1. This CDR3 has 16 amino acids. J gave up 5 bases and V 3 bases, and 7 bases lay outside the gene matches. Germline V gene data show CDR1 as LGHNA and CDR2 as YNFKEQ. The CDR3 region is CASSHLRDRGQETQYF. The CDR3 DNA follows: TGTGCCAGCAGCCACCTCCGGGACAGGGGGCAGGAGACCCAGTACTTC.

Notes on this clonotype: A single base separates this from a much larger clone, so it may be a read error. The chain employs TRBV7-9 and TRBJ1-1, with a weak D call TRBD1 (6 bases). The CDR3 is 14 residues long. Germline CDR1 is SEHNR and CDR2 is FQNEAQ (reference sequence). CDR3 in DNA: TGTGTCAGCAGCTCCAACCAGGGGTCCACTGAAGCTTTCTTT. The encoded protein is CVSSSNQGSTEAFF.

The rearrangement links TRBV12-3 or TRBV12-4 to TRBJ2-4; TRBD1 might be the D (7 bases). The CDR3 contains 11 residues. Between the trimmed V and J ends, which lost 6 bases and 8 bases, there was a span of 8 bases. CDR3: CASSRGDIQYF. The CDR3 coding sequence is TGTGCCAGCAGCAGGGGGGACATTCAGTACTTC.

This clonotype was counted at least ten times. V and J are TRBV28 and TRBJ1-5, with D unclear. CDR3 length: 12 residues. Germline V lookup: CDR1 MDHEN, CDR2 SYDVKM. V was clipped by 4 bases and J by 5 bases, with 6 bases between them. CDR3 in amino acids: CASSSGDQPQHF. CDR3 nucleotides: TGTGCCAGCAGTTCTGGTGATCAGCCCCAGCATTTT. Full variable domain (outside the CDR3, taken from reference TRBV28 and TRBJ1-5): DVKVTQSSRYLVKRTGEKVFLECVQDMDHENMFWYRQDPGLGLRLIYFSYDVKMKEKGDIPEGYSVSREKKERFSLILESASTNQTSMYLCASSSGDQPQHFGDGTRLSIL.

V and J are TRBV20-1 and TRBJ1-6; no reliable D call. V shed 5 bases and J shed 10 bases, with 6 bases lying between them. There are 10 residues in the CDR3. Germline assignment: CDR1 DFQATT and CDR2 SNEGSKA (reference sequence). This CDR3 reads CSAGTSPLHF. The CDR3 nucleotides read TGCAGTGCTGGAACCTCACCCCTCCACTTT.